The next 20 T cell receptor beta chains were all read from a single sample in a study of post-analysis software for immune sequencing data. The study, taken as a whole, reports: Compared with controls, patients had more of about five TRBV segments, including TRBV5-6, TRBV5-1 and TRBV20-1.

Their specific antigens are unknown. The TCR beta cDNA libraries carried unique molecular identifiers. TCRdb fed the PCR reads into MiXCR, producing one record per CDR3 protein. The repertoire holds 350,000 to 450,000 distinct CDR3 sequences, with approximately 38% as singletons. Sequencing was performed on blood. The receptors stem from a girl aged 10 to 17 with multiple sclerosis.

This sequence joins TRBV7-3 and TRBJ2-1; D ambiguous. The V gene's germline CDR1 is SGHTA and CDR2 FQGTGA. Between the trimmed V and J ends, which lost 5 bases and 10 bases, there was a span of 15 bases. This CDR3 region has 13 residues. In DNA form, the CDR3 reads TGTGCCAGCAGCCTGCAAGGTGGCGGCGAGCAGTTCTTC. Translating it yields CASSLQGGGEQFF.

The chain is built from TRBV28 and TRBJ1-1, with a tentative D call TRBD1 (5 bases). Per germline, CDR1 MDHEN and CDR2 SYDVKM. The V end lost 6 bases, the J end lost 4 bases, and 15 bases lay between the germline ends. The length of the CDR3 is 14 residues. DNA of the CDR3: TGTGCCAGCAGCCGCAGACAGACCGCCACTGAAGCTTTCTTT. It specifies CASSRRQTATEAFF.

As to this clonotype: The missing conserved phenylalanine or tryptophan at the end of this CDR3 makes a read error likely. The chain combines TRBV29-1 with TRBJ2-7; the match to TRBD2 covers 7 bases. This CDR3 is 14 amino acids long. Germline values: CDR1 SQVTM, CDR2 ANQGSEA. J lost 3 bases, V lost 3 bases, and 8 bases had no gene match. The CDR3 loop is CSVEGEGTNYEQYC. Written as DNA, the CDR3 is TGCAGCGTTGAGGGGGAGGGTACAAACTACGAGCAGTACTGC.

This clonotype was observed a few times. The DNA for the CDR3 is TGTGCCATCTCCCAGAGCGGAGGGGTACAGCCCCAGCATTTT. It translates to CAISQSGGVQPQHF. The chain carries TRBV10-3 and TRBJ1-5, with D possibly being TRBD1 (5 bases). V gave up 8 bases and J gave up 7 bases, with 18 bases separating them. The CDR3 length is 14 residues. Per the germline V gene, CDR1 is ENHRY and CDR2 is SYGVKD.

This clonotype appeared a few times. Here the CDR3 reads CSARDRLAGGQETQYF. The CDR3 DNA is TGCAGTGCTAGAGATAGGCTAGCGGGGGGCCAAGAGACCCAGTACTTC. This chain links TRBV20-1 with TRBJ2-5; 11 bases agree with TRBD2. The CDR3 covers 16 residues. Germline values: CDR1 DFQATT, CDR2 SNEGSKA (reference sequence). Trimming at V came to 0 bases and at J to 1 base, leaving 4 bases not matched to a gene.

This CDR3 reads CASSSPGSPWGEQFF. The CDR3 region has the DNA TGTGCCAGCAGCTCGCCTGGATCTCCTTGGGGTGAGCAGTTCTTC. The rearrangement joins TRBV5-6 to TRBJ2-1; D call uncertain. The V gene lost 3 bases and the J gene lost 9 bases, with 19 bases spanning the gap. Germline CDR1 reads SGHDT; CDR2 reads YYEEEE. The CDR3 length is 15 residues.

V and J are TRBV5-6 and TRBJ2-7; D remains ambiguous. Looked up from germline, CDR1 is SGHDT and CDR2 is YYEEEE. Trimming shortened V by 4 bases and J by 1 base, and 12 bases separated the two germline ends. This CDR3 is 14 amino acids long. CDR3 sequence reads: CASSRRGRSYEQYF. CDR3 coding DNA: TGTGCCAGCAGCCGCCGTGGCAGGTCCTACGAGCAGTACTTC.

This clonotype appeared a single time. This chain uses TRBV5-1 with TRBJ1-1; TRBD1 matches at 7 bases. V was pared by 2 bases and J by 1 base, with 8 bases of the junction left unmatched. The CDR3 has 16 residues. Looked up from germline, CDR1 is SGHRS and CDR2 is YFSETQ. The CDR3 region has the DNA TGCGCCAGCAGCTTCAGGGGGAACGCGGCGAACACTGAAGCTTTCTTT. Amino acid sequence: CASSFRGNAANTEAFF.

V usage is TRBV20-1 and J usage is TRBJ2-7; possibly TRBD2 for D (5 bases). V was clipped by 3 bases and J by 4 bases, with 19 bases between them. The CDR3 spans 15 residues. Germline V gives CDR1 DFQATT, CDR2 SNEGSKA (reference sequence). CDR3 DNA sequence: TGCAGTGCTAGGGCTCCGGGATTATCAACTTACGAGCAGTACTTC. Translating it yields CSARAPGLSTYEQYF.

This clonotype was picked up a small number of times. This chain joins TRBV4-1 and TRBJ2-1; the D is unclear. Germline V gene lookup returns CDR1 MGHRA and CDR2 YSYEKL. This CDR3 region has 16 residues. The V end was cut by 1 base, the J end by 2 bases, with 12 bases between. CDR3 in DNA: TGCGCCAGCAGCCAAGGATGGGAACCCACCTACAATGAGCAGTTCTTC. It yields the protein CASSQGWEPTYNEQFF.

This clonotype was counted only a few times. In DNA, the CDR3 is TGCAGTGCTTGGGACAGGGCGGGGTTTAGAACTAATGAAAAACTGTTTTTT. The encoded protein is CSAWDRAGFRTNEKLFF. The chain couples TRBV20-1 to TRBJ1-4; 9 bases map to TRBD1. The CDR3 contains 17 residues. The germline CDR1 and CDR2 sequences are DFQATT and SNEGSKA (reference sequence). V lost 5 bases and J lost 1; bases outside the gene matches: 11.

CDR3 in amino acids: CASSTARAPNQPQHF. DNA of the CDR3: TGTGCCAGCAGCACTGCCCGGGCCCCCAATCAGCCCCAGCATTTT. The chain carries TRBV12-3 or TRBV12-4 and TRBJ1-5; no reliable D call. The CDR3 contains 15 residues. Trimming removed 6 bases at V and 3 bases at J, with 15 bases between.

The V and J genes are TRBV24-1 and TRBJ1-2; D gene ambiguous. The V gene's germline CDR1 is KGHDR and CDR2 SFDVKD. This CDR3 is built from 16 residues. Trimming stripped 2 bases from V and 0 bases from J, with 12 bases between. The CDR3 is CATSDSSRYPNYGYTF. DNA of the CDR3: TGTGCCACCAGTGATTCCTCCAGGTATCCTAACTATGGCTACACCTTC.

This clonotype was counted a few times. The chain couples TRBV5-1 to TRBJ2-1, with 9 bases lining up with TRBD2. The V and J ends lost 4 bases and 9 bases, in that order; junction bases with no gene match: 11. Per germline, CDR1 SGHRS and CDR2 YFSETQ. The CDR3 runs 15 residues. The CDR3: CASSISSGVVGEQFF. The CDR3 DNA sequence: TGCGCCAGCAGCATATCTAGCGGGGTGGTGGGTGAGCAGTTCTTC. Drawing the rest from reference TRBV5-1 and TRBJ2-1, the complete variable domain is KAGVTQTPRYLIKTRGQQVTLSCSPISGHRSVSWYQQTPGQGLQFLFEYFSETQRNKGNFPGRFSGRQFSNSRSEMNVSTLELGDSALYLCASSISSGVVGEQFFGPGTRLTVL.

CDR3 region: CASSQGLAGGPRNTGELFF. The CDR3 coding sequence is TGTGCCAGCAGCCAGGGGCTAGCGGGGGGGCCTCGGAACACCGGGGAGCTGTTTTTT. J is TRBJ2-2 and V is TRBV7-2; TRBD2 agrees at 12 bases. The V segment lost 5 bases and the J segment 1 base; nucleotides outside the gene matches: 11. The length of the CDR3 is 19 residues. Germline CDR1 is SGHTA and CDR2 is FQGNSA.

There are a few counts of this clonotype. The J gene is TRBJ2-7, the V gene TRBV12-3 or TRBV12-4; D assignment may be TRBD1 or TRBD2 (5 bases each). V lost 7 bases, J lost 2 bases, and 15 bases lay in between. The CDR3 extends over 14 amino acids. The DNA for the CDR3 is TGTGCCAGCACCCCAACGGGACCCCCCTACGAGCAGTACTTC. This codes for CASTPTGPPYEQYF.

This clonotype was seen a few times. This chain uses TRBV29-1 with TRBJ2-7; tentative D call: TRBD1 (6 bases). The CDR3 has 12 residues. Germline lookup yields CDR1 SQVTM and CDR2 ANQGSEA. Trimming stripped 4 bases from V and 5 bases from J, with 12 bases between. CDR3 residues: CSVVPGVDEQYF. CDR3 DNA sequence: TGCAGCGTTGTACCAGGGGTGGACGAGCAGTACTTC.

This clonotype has just a few counts. The chain combines TRBV10-3 with TRBJ2-5, with 14 bases aligning to TRBD2. The V segment lost 11 bases and the J segment 2 bases; nucleotides outside the gene matches: 4. The CDR3 runs 14 residues. Germline CDR1 is ENHRY and CDR2 is SYGVKD. For the CDR3, the DNA is TGTGCCGTAGGGACTAGCGGGGGTCAAGAGACCCAGTACTTC. Its protein product is CAVGTSGGQETQYF.

This chain uses TRBV6-2 or TRBV6-3 with TRBJ2-4, with D maybe TRBD2 (6 bases). The J call could be wrong; TRBJ2-7 is a better fit for the DNA end. The CDR3 sequence is 14 residues long. Germline V gives CDR1 MNHEY, CDR2 SVGEGT. The CDR3 sequence: CASSYGGELYEQYF. In DNA form, the CDR3 reads TGTGCCAGCAGTTACGGCGGGGAACTCTACGAGCAGTACTTC.

The rearrangement uses TRBV21-1 and TRBJ2-5; no DNA check was done on the table's D call, TRBD2. TRBV21-1 is deemed a pseudogene. The CDR3 sequence is 17 residues long. CDR3 nucleotides: TGTGCCAGCAGCAAAGCGGGTAGCGGGGGAGGATTAGAGACCCAGTACTTC. It encodes CASSKAGSGGGLETQYF.